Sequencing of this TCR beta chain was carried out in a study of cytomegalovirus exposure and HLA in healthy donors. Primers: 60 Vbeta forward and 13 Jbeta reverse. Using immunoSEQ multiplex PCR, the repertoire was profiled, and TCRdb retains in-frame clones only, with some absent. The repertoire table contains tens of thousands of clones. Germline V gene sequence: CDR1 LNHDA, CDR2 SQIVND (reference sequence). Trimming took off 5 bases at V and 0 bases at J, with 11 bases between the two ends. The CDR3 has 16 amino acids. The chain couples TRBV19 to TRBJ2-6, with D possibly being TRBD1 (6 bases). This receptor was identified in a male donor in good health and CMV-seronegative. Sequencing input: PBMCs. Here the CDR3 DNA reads TGTGCCAGTAGTCCGGGACATTCCTCTGGGGCCAACGTCCTGACTTTC. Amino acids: CASSPGHSSGANVLTF.